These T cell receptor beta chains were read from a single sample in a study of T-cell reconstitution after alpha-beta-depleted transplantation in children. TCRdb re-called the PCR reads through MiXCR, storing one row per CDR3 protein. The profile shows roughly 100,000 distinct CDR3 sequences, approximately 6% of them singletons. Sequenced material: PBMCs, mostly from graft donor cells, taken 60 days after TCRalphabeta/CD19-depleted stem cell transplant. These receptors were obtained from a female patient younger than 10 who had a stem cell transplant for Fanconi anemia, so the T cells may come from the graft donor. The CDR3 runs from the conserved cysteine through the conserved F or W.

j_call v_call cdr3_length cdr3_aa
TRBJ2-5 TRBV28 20 CASRNTWTSGGARPQETQYF
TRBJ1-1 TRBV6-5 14 CASSYSRGGTEAFF
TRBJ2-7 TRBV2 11 CASHSGAEQYF
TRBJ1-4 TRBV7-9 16 CASSFILQGESEKLFF
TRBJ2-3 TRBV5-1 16 CASSLAKGASTDTQYF
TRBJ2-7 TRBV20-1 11 CSASQGARAYF
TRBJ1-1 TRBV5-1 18 CASSLGGTGGSMNTEAFF
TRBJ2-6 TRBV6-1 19 CASSELIGGRGSGANVLTF
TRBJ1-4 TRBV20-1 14 CSARDPRGDEKLFF
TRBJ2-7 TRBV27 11 CASSPGNEQYF
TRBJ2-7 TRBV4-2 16 CASASSLRTARYEQYF
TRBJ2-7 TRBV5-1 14 CASSLGLPSYEQYF
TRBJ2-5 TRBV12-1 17 CASSLVIAGGNQETQYF
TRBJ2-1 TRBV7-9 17 CASSLAYPGTVYNEQFF
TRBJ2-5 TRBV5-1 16 CASSLAGTSGQETQYF
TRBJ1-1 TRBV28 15 CASSLWGQPYTEAFF
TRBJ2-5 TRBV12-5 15 CASGWSGGARETQYF
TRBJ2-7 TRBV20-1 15 CSASVPRGVAYEQYF
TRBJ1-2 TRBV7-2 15 CASSLVSGGDYGYTF
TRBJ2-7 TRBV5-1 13 CASSLLGDYEQYF
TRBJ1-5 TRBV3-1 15 CASSQGVGGGQPQHF
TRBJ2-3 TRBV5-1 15 CASSRSGKSWDTQYF
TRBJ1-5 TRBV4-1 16 CASSQGTENSNQPQHF
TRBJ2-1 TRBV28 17 CATLRSGLPYSYNEQFF
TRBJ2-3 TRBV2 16 CASRKIAGRSTDTQYF
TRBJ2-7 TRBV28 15 CASKGREGYDYEQYF
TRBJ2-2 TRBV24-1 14 CATGGQSNTGELFF
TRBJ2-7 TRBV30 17 CAWSLRAGGPHLYEQYF
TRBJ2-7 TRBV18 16 CASSPPGTGGTYEQYF
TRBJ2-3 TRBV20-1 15 CSASFGGGGTDTQYF
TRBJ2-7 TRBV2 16 CASSGGRLAFIYEQYF
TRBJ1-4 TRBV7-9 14 CASSLPAPTGKLFF
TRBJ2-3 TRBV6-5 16 CASSYVSGTSTDTQYF
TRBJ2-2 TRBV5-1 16 CASSSLQGGGTGELFF
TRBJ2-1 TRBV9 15 CASSRSGQGANEQFF
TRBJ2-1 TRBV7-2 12 CASSHRLNEQFF
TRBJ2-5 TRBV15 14 CATSRVGQGETQYF
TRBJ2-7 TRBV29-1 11 CSVERGDEQYF
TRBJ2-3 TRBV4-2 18 CASSQEGRYKSSTDTQYF
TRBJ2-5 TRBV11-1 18 CASSPRTSGVLHQETQYF
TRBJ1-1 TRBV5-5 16 CASSWGTGISGTEAFF
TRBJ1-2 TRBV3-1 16 CASSQDHWGSPYGYTF